These T cell receptor beta chains were read from a single sample in a study of post-analysis software for immune sequencing data. TCRdb independently ran MiXCR on the PCR reads; one entry per CDR3 protein. This table has hundreds of thousands of distinct CDR3 sequences, 55% to 70% appearing once. Material for sequencing was blood. These receptors were obtained from a girl aged 2 to 10 with multiple sclerosis. CDR3s include the opening cysteine and the closing phenylalanine or tryptophan. Each record gives: V gene, J gene, clone size, D gene, CDR3 DNA, CDR3 protein. The D gene is left open where the match is weak. Expanded clones are given a class, and other clones once, few, many or no size at all.

>TRBV2|TRBJ2-1|.|.
TGTGCCAGCAGTGTGCGCAGCTACAATGAGCAGTTCTTC
CASSVRSYNEQFF
>TRBV12-3/TRBV12-4|TRBJ2-1|few|.
TGTGCCAGCAGTTTAGCCCAGATACGGTTCTTC
CASSLAQIRFF
>TRBV10-3|TRBJ2-5|.|.
TGTGCCATCAGTGAGTGGCAGCAAGAGACCCAGTACTTC
CAISEWQQETQYF
>TRBV6-5|TRBJ2-5|few|.
TGTGCCAGCAGTACGAGAAAGAAAGAGACCCAGTACTTC
CASSTRKKETQYF
>TRBV24-1|TRBJ2-1|.|.
TGTGCCACCAGTGATCCCCTGGAGGGTAGCTCCTACAATGAGCAGTTCTTC
CATSDPLEGSSYNEQFF
>TRBV7-6|TRBJ2-5|once|.
TGTGCCAGCAGCCAACGGGACCGCCAAGAGACCCAGTACTTC
CASSQRDRQETQYF
>TRBV12-3/TRBV12-4|TRBJ2-5|.|.
TGTGCCAGCACCAAGAAAGAGACCCAGTACTTC
CASTKKETQYF
>TRBV7-2|TRBJ2-1|.|TRBD2
TGTGCCAGCAGCTTAATGGAGCGGGGGGAGCAGTTCTTC
CASSLMERGEQFF
>TRBV7-9|TRBJ2-1|.|TRBD1
TGTGCCAGCAGCTTACCGCCCGGGACAGGAGACTTCTACAATGAGCAGTTCTTC
CASSLPPGTGDFYNEQFF
>TRBV20-1|TRBJ2-4|.|TRBD1
TGCAGTGCTAACAGCGAAGGGACAGGCGTCCACGGGGACATTCAGTACTTC
CSANSEGTGVHGDIQYF
>TRBV12-3/TRBV12-4|TRBJ2-7|few|.
TGTGCCAGCACCAAACAGGGAGGGGAGTACGAGCAGTACTTC
CASTKQGGEYEQYF
>TRBV7-2|TRBJ2-3|.|TRBD1
TGTGCCAGCAGCGCCGGGACAGTGTTAGGAGATACGCAGTATTTT
CASSAGTVLGDTQYF
>TRBV9|TRBJ2-7|few|.
TGTGCCAGCAGCGCGGGAACGGATAAGTCGCCGGGGGGCAGCGACGAGCAGTACTTC
CASSAGTDKSPGGSDEQYF
>TRBV9|TRBJ2-1|.|.
TGTGCCAGCAGCGTAGGTTTGACGAGATACGAATCCAATGAGCAGTTCTTC
CASSVGLTRYESNEQFF
>TRBV7-2|TRBJ2-2|.|.
TGTGCCAGCAGCCCCCCCGGGGGAGGGAACACCGGGGAGCTGTTTTTT
CASSPPGGGNTGELFF
>TRBV7-9|TRBJ2-1|.|TRBD2
TGTGCCAGCAGCTGGCGGGGGGGCGCTGAGCAGTTCTTC
CASSWRGGAEQFF
>TRBV7-6|TRBJ2-5|.|.
TGTGCCTCCAGCCCTGTCCCGGAGACCCAGTACTTC
CASSPVPETQYF
>TRBV6-2/TRBV6-3|TRBJ2-1|.|TRBD1
TGTGCCGGCAGTGGGACAGGGCTTTACAATGAGCAGTTCTTC
CAGSGTGLYNEQFF
>TRBV10-3|TRBJ2-3|.|.
TGTGCCATCAGTAGGACTACCCTCAGCACAGATACGCAGTATTTT
CAISRTTLSTDTQYF
>TRBV4-1|TRBJ2-5|.|TRBD1
TGCGCCAGCAGCCAAGAAGGGACAGGGGGCGCAAAGCAGTACTTC
CASSQEGTGGAKQYF
>TRBV29-1|TRBJ1-2|.|.
TGCAGCGTTGAAGATCCGGGGGCGATCGATGGCTACACCTTC
CSVEDPGAIDGYTF
>TRBV7-2|TRBJ2-1|.|.
TGTGCCAGCAGCTTAGTGGGGGGACTTGTATATGAGCAGTTCTTC
CASSLVGGLVYEQFF
>TRBV6-2/TRBV6-3|TRBJ1-5|few|.
TGTGCCAGCAGACGTGGACAGCCAGGTTTTAGCAATCAGCCCCAGCATTTT
CASRRGQPGFSNQPQHF
>TRBV6-5|TRBJ2-3|.|.
TGTGCCAGCAGTAGACCCCCGGGGGCAGAGGCAGATACGCAGTATTTT
CASSRPPGAEADTQYF
>TRBV7-2|TRBJ2-1|.|.
TGTGCCAGCAGCTTTGGGGAATCCTACAATGAGCAGTTCTTC
CASSFGESYNEQFF